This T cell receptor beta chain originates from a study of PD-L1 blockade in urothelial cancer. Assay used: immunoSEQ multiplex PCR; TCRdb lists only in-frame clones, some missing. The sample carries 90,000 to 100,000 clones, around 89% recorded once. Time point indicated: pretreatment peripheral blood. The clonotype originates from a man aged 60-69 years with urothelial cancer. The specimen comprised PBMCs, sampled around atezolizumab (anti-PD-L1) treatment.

CDR3 protein: CASSLGQTQETQYF. The CDR3 DNA reads TGTGCCAGCAGCTTGGGACAGACTCAAGAGACCCAGTACTTC. The gene calls are TRBV5-4 and TRBJ2-5, with D perhaps matching TRBD1 (5 bases). The germline CDR1 and CDR2 sequences are SGHNT and YYREEE (reference sequence). The V gene lost 0 bases and the J gene lost 2 bases, with 8 bases spanning the gap. The CDR3 loop spans 14 amino acids.